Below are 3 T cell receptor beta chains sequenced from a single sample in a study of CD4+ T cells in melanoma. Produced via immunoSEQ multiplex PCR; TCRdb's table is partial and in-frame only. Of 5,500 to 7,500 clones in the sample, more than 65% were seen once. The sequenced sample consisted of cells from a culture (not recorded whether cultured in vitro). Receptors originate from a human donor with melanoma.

As DNA, the CDR3 is TGTGCCAGCAGCGTTGGACACCCGAGCTCCTATAATTCACCCCTCCACTTT. Translating it yields CASSVGHPSSYNSPLHF. V gene TRBV9 combines with J gene TRBJ1-6; D is possibly TRBD1 (5 bases). The V end lost 2 bases, the J end lost 0 bases, and 12 bases lay between the germline ends. The CDR3 has 17 residues. Germline V gene data show CDR1 as SGDLS and CDR2 as YYNGEE.

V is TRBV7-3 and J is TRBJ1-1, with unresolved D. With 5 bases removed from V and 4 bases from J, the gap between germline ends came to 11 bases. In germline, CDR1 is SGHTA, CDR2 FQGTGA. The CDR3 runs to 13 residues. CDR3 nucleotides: TGTGCCAGCAGCCCCGTCCGAAGCACTGAAGCTTTCTTT. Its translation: CASSPVRSTEAFF.

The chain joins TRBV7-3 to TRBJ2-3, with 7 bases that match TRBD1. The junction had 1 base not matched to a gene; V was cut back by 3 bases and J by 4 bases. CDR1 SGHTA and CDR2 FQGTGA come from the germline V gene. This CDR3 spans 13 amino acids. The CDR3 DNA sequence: TGTGCCAGCAGCTTTGGGACAGCAGATACGCAGTATTTT. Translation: CASSFGTADTQYF.